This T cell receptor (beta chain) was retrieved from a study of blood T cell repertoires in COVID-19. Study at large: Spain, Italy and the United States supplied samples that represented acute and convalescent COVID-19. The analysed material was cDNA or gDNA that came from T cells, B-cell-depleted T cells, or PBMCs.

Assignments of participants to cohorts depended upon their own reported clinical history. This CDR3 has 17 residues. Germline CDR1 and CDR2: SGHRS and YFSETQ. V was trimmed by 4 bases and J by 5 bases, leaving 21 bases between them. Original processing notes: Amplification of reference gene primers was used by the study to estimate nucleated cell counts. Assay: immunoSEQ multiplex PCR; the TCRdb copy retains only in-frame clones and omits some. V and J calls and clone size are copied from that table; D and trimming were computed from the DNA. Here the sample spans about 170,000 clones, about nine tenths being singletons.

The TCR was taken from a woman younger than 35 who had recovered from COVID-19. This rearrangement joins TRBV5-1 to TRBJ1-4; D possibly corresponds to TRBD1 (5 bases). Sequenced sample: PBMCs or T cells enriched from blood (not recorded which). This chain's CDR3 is CASSGGLQPKANEKLFF. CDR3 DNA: TGCGCCAGCAGCGGGGGACTTCAACCTAAGGCGAATGAAAAACTGTTTTTT.